This is a list of T cell receptor beta chains from one sample in a study of CD8+ T cells in alopecia areata. Generated by immunoSEQ multiplex PCR, the TCRdb table keeps only in-frame clones and is missing some. The table records some 200,000 clones, around 50% of them present only once. The sequencing input was CD8+ T cells sorted from blood. The origin of the receptors is a human donor in good health. Each CDR3 is given with its conserved first and last residue. The order of the fields is V gene, J gene, clone size, D gene, CDR3 protein, CDR3 DNA. A D gene is named only where the DNA matches it firmly. The listing skips clone size in some rows; elsewhere it reads once, few, many or a size class.

>TRBV4-1|TRBJ1-2|NA|NA
CASSQDRGGYGYTF
TGCGCCAGCAGCCAAGATAGGGGTGGCTATGGCTACACCTTC
>TRBV6-6|TRBJ1-1|few|NA
CASEQVGNTEAFF
TGTGCCAGCGAACAGGTGGGGAACACTGAAGCTTTCTTT
>TRBV7-8|TRBJ1-2|NA|NA
CASSWDNYGYTF
TGTGCCAGCAGCTGGGATAACTATGGCTACACCTTC
>TRBV29-1|TRBJ2-2|few|NA
CSVVGGYTGELFF
TGCAGCGTTGTTGGGGGCTACACCGGGGAGCTGTTTTTT
>TRBV19|TRBJ2-3|NA|NA
CASRALGGTDTQYF
TGTGCCAGTAGAGCACTAGGGGGAACAGATACGCAGTATTTT
>TRBV29-1|TRBJ1-2|few|NA
CSVPPGTDNYGYTF
TGCAGCGTGCCCCCAGGGACCGATAACTATGGCTACACCTTC
>TRBV5-4|TRBJ1-1|NA|NA
CASSDNLNTEAFF
TGTGCCAGCAGCGATAATTTGAACACTGAAGCTTTCTTT
>TRBV9|TRBJ2-7|NA|TRBD2
CASSVSGGYEQYF
TGTGCCAGCAGCGTAAGCGGGGGGTACGAGCAGTACTTC
>TRBV5-4|TRBJ1-5|few|NA
CASSLENQPQHF
TGTGCCAGCAGCTTGGAGAATCAGCCCCAGCATTTT
>TRBV5-1|TRBJ2-7|few|NA
CASSFTQGIEQYF
TGCGCCAGCAGCTTTACCCAGGGGATCGAGCAGTACTTC
>TRBV11-2|TRBJ2-5|few|TRBD1
CASSWTHRGYQETQYF
TGTGCCAGCAGTTGGACTCACAGGGGGTATCAAGAGACCCAGTACTTC
>TRBV29-1|TRBJ2-2|NA|TRBD1
CSVWDREESTGELFF
TGCAGCGTTTGGGACAGGGAGGAAAGCACCGGGGAGCTGTTTTTT
>TRBV4-2|TRBJ2-1|NA|TRBD2
CASSHPGLLNYNEQFF
TGTGCCAGCAGCCACCCGGGACTACTAAACTACAATGAGCAGTTCTTC
>TRBV5-1|TRBJ2-7|few|NA
CASSPFSPRARGGEQYF
TGCGCCAGCAGCCCGTTTTCTCCTAGGGCTCGGGGTGGCGAGCAGTACTTC
>TRBV15|TRBJ1-1|NA|TRBD1
CATSTGTGITEAFF
TGTGCCACGAGTACCGGGACAGGGATCACTGAAGCTTTCTTT
>TRBV7-9|TRBJ2-7|NA|TRBD1
CASSSTGEKSEQYF
TGTGCCAGCAGCTCGACAGGGGAAAAATCCGAGCAGTACTTC
>TRBV5-6|TRBJ2-3|NA|TRBD2
CASSTGLAVTDTQYF
TGTGCCAGCAGCACGGGACTAGCGGTCACAGATACGCAGTATTTT
>TRBV7-9|TRBJ2-5|NA|NA
CASSSLGEQETQYF
TGTGCCAGCAGTTCACTAGGGGAACAAGAGACCCAGTACTTC
>TRBV5-1|TRBJ2-3|once|NA
CASRLTDTQYF
TGCGCCAGCAGGTTGACAGATACGCAGTATTTT
>TRBV7-9|TRBJ1-5|NA|TRBD1
CASSLVTGVPNQPQHF
TGTGCCAGCAGCTTAGTAACAGGGGTGCCCAATCAGCCCCAGCATTTT
>TRBV5-6|TRBJ2-5|NA|NA
CASSLGGQQETQYF
TGTGCCAGCAGCTTGGGAGGGCAGCAAGAGACCCAGTACTTC
>TRBV5-1|TRBJ1-1|once|NA
CASSSGTMGLEAFF
TGCGCCAGCAGTTCCGGGACAATGGGCCTTGAAGCTTTCTTT
>TRBV5-6|TRBJ1-1|NA|NA
CASSFGGEAFF
TGTGCCAGCAGCTTTGGGGGTGAAGCTTTCTTT
>TRBV19|TRBJ2-2|few|NA
CASSIPGATGELFF
TGTGCCAGTAGTATTCCAGGCGCCACCGGGGAGCTGTTTTTT
>TRBV19|TRBJ2-5|few|NA
CASSPPQGRETQYF
TGTGCCAGTAGTCCTCCACAGGGCAGGGAGACCCAGTACTTC
>TRBV7-7|TRBJ2-5|NA|NA
CASSLAWTKDRETQYF
TGTGCCAGCAGCTTAGCGTGGACAAAGGACCGGGAGACCCAGTACTTC
>TRBV7-8|TRBJ2-3|NA|TRBD2
CASSSLAGGPSGDTQYF
TGTGCCAGCAGCTCCTTAGCGGGGGGGCCATCTGGAGATACGCAGTATTTT
>TRBV9|TRBJ1-2|NA|NA
CASSVGADRSFYGYTF
TGTGCCAGCAGCGTAGGAGCCGACAGATCGTTCTATGGCTACACCTTC
>TRBV30|TRBJ2-7|NA|TRBD2
CAWSGLAGRPYEQYF
TGTGCCTGGAGTGGGCTAGCGGGCCGACCCTACGAGCAGTACTTC
>TRBV14|TRBJ1-4|few|NA
CASSQGSARWEKLFF
TGTGCCAGCAGCCAAGGATCCGCGAGATGGGAAAAACTGTTTTTT
>TRBV7-6|TRBJ1-1|NA|NA
CASSFKQGSTEAFF
TGTGCCAGCAGCTTCAAACAGGGATCCACTGAAGCTTTCTTT
>TRBV4-1|TRBJ2-6|NA|TRBD1
CASDQTGEHSGANVLTF
TGCGCCAGCGATCAGACAGGGGAACACTCTGGGGCCAACGTCCTGACTTTC
>TRBV11-2|TRBJ2-1|NA|NA
CASSAGTKGAFF
TGTGCCAGCAGCGCGGGGACAAAAGGGGCGTTCTTC
>TRBV30|TRBJ1-5|NA|TRBD1
CAWSGTGGQPQHF
TGTGCCTGGAGCGGGACAGGGGGGCAGCCCCAGCATTTT
>TRBV29-1|TRBJ2-3|NA|NA
CSVHPGLTDTQYF
TGCAGCGTCCACCCGGGCCTCACAGATACGCAGTATTTT
>TRBV2|TRBJ1-2|NA|NA
CASTGVTAEYGYTF
TGTGCCAGCACGGGAGTCACGGCAGAATATGGCTACACCTTC
>TRBV13|TRBJ2-1|NA|TRBD1
CASSPKTGEIPYNEQFF
TGTGCCAGCAGCCCGAAAACAGGGGAAATCCCCTACAATGAGCAGTTCTTC
>TRBV2|TRBJ2-5|few|TRBD2
CASSGSRGSQETQYF
TGTGCCAGCAGTGGCTCGCGGGGGAGTCAAGAGACCCAGTACTTC
>TRBV5-4|TRBJ1-1|few|NA
CASSWGGRSGNTEAFF
TGTGCCAGCAGCTGGGGGGGCAGGTCGGGTAACACTGAAGCTTTCTTT
>TRBV6-1|TRBJ2-1|NA|NA
CASERVKSSYNEQFF
TGTGCCAGCGAGCGGGTAAAGAGCTCCTACAATGAGCAGTTCTTC
>TRBV6-5|TRBJ2-3|few|NA
CASSYGDTQYF
TGTGCCAGCAGTTACGGTGATACGCAGTATTTT
>TRBV5-1|TRBJ1-1|NA|NA
CASSTGLNTEAFF
TGCGCCAGCAGCACGGGACTGAACACTGAAGCTTTCTTT
>TRBV9|TRBJ1-1|NA|NA
CASSAYDSLNTEAFF
TGTGCCAGCAGCGCCTACGACAGCCTGAACACTGAAGCTTTCTTT
>TRBV2|TRBJ2-3|NA|TRBD2
CASSEASGGGTYVTDTQYF
TGTGCCAGCAGTGAAGCTAGCGGGGGCGGCACCTATGTCACAGATACGCAGTATTTT
>TRBV7-9|TRBJ1-2|NA|NA
CASSLGGDYGYTF
TGTGCCAGCAGCTTGGGAGGGGACTATGGCTACACCTTC
>TRBV4-2|TRBJ2-3|many|TRBD2
CASSQDLAGGTDTQYF
TGTGCCAGCAGCCAAGATTTAGCGGGGGGCACAGATACGCAGTATTTT